The next 6 T cell receptor beta chains were all read from a single sample in a study of cytotoxic CD8 clonotypes in ibrutinib-treated CLL listed by TCRdb under 2021. Libraries came from the immunoSEQ multiplex PCR assay. Not all clones reach the TCRdb copy of this immuneACCESS table, which keeps in-frame sequences only. Checked studies attribute under half of the gap to unresolved V genes and leave the rest unexplained. The sample records around 310,000 clones, roughly 80% of which are singletons. Of the sample, about 6.3% is held by the ten largest clones. The source material was PBMCs, sampled before ibrutinib treatment. These receptors all stem from a human donor with chronic lymphocytic leukemia.

The chain uses TRBV10-3 and TRBJ1-5; D is possibly TRBD1 (6 bases). The V end lost 3 bases, the J end lost 0 bases, and 12 bases lay between the germline ends. The CDR3 covers 16 residues. In germline, CDR1 is ENHRY, CDR2 SYGVKD. CDR3 region: CAISDPGRGSNQPQHF. The CDR3 nucleotides read TGTGCCATCAGTGACCCTGGCAGGGGTAGCAATCAGCCCCAGCATTTT.

The chain recombines TRBV5-1 with TRBJ1-1; D is unclear. V was cut by 0 bases and J by 11 bases, with 8 bases left in between. The CDR3 runs to 11 residues. Germline CDR1 and CDR2: SGHRS and YFSETQ. This CDR3 reads CASSLGAGAFF. The CDR3 DNA follows: TGCGCCAGCAGCTTGGGTGCGGGGGCTTTCTTT.

The CDR3 here is CASSVQRSSYEQYF. In DNA form, the CDR3 reads TGTGCCAGCAGTGTTCAGAGGAGCTCCTACGAGCAGTACTTC. The chain links TRBV6-1 to TRBJ2-7, with D unresolved. V was pared by 4 bases and J by 0 bases, with 10 bases between. Germline V gives CDR1 MNHNS, CDR2 SASEGT. This CDR3 has 14 amino acids.

The CDR3 DNA follows: TGTGCCAGCAGCAGGACAGGGGGGACCTACGAGCAGTACTTC. It translates to CASSRTGGTYEQYF. The J gene is TRBJ2-7, the V gene TRBV25-1; 10 positions match TRBD1. Germline CDR1 reads MGHDK; CDR2 reads SYGVNS. The CDR3 consists of 14 residues. Germline trimming cut 6 bases from V and 2 bases from J; bases unmatched to any gene: 4.

This clone was seen a handful of times. The chain couples TRBV7-2 to TRBJ2-7, with D perhaps matching TRBD2 (5 bases). The CDR3 covers 15 residues. Trimming left V 0 bases short and J 1 base short, with 10 bases between. The germline V gene has CDR1 SGHTA and CDR2 FQGNSA. The CDR3 sequence: CASSLAPGESYEQYF. DNA of the CDR3: TGTGCCAGCAGCTTAGCGCCCGGGGAATCCTACGAGCAGTACTTC.

The V call is TRBV4-2, the J call TRBJ1-5; 8 bases match TRBD1. The germline V gene has CDR1 LGHNA and CDR2 YNFKEQ. CDR3 size: 14 residues. Trimming at V came to 3 bases and at J to 6 bases, leaving 4 bases not matched to a gene. CDR3 DNA: TGTGCCAGCAGCCATACAGGGGGGAGTCAGCCCCAGCATTTT. It specifies CASSHTGGSQPQHF.